A selection of T cell receptor beta chains follows, all from one sample in a study of blood T cell repertoires in COVID-19. Generated by immunoSEQ multiplex PCR, the TCRdb table keeps only in-frame clones and is missing some. The sample carries 200,000 to 250,000 clones, 70% to 90% recorded once. The specimen sequenced was peripheral blood. The receptors shown here come from a man in his fifties with acute or convalescent COVID-19. Each CDR3 is given with its conserved first and last residue. The D gene is left open where the match is weak.

v_call d_call cdr3_aa
TRBV19 TRBD1 CASNPGGWANYGYTF
TRBV6-5 - CASTQSTMSRYGYTF
TRBV4-1 - CASSQDRDVDSPLHF
TRBV18 TRBD1 CASSPFGRGSVNTEAFF
TRBV5-1 TRBD1 CASSPSQQGARGMNTEAFF
TRBV7-8 - CASSSLRGQPQHF
TRBV11-2 - CASSPGYFGNTIYF
TRBV5-1 TRBD2 CASSLVDGGTFSYEQYF
TRBV5-1 - CASSTQGRSNEKLFF
TRBV7-9 TRBD1 CASTHTMTGGTEAFF
TRBV3-1/TRBV3-2 TRBD1 CASSRGQGDGYTF